These 28 T cell receptor beta chains share one sample of origin, sequenced in a study of blood T cell repertoires in COVID-19. Sequencing used immunoSEQ multiplex PCR; TCRdb keeps in-frame clones, though not all of them. The sample gives about 29,000 clones, around 77% of which show up once; 7.8% is in the top ten. Sequenced input: peripheral blood. These receptors originate from a woman in her seventies with active or convalescent COVID-19.

The chain joins TRBV10-3 to TRBJ1-2, with D unresolved. CDR3 length: 14 residues. CDR1 and CDR2 from the germline V gene are ENHRY and SYGVKD. The V gene lost 0 bases and the J gene lost 2 bases, with 7 bases spanning the gap. DNA for the CDR3: TGTGCCATCAGTGAGTCCTGGGAGAACTATGGCTACACCTTC. The encoded protein is CAISESWENYGYTF.

The chain has TRBV7-9 and TRBJ2-7; 9 nucleotides agree with TRBD1. Germline assignment: CDR1 SEHNR and CDR2 FQNEAQ (reference sequence). This CDR3 region has 16 residues. Trimming removed 3 bases from V and 3 bases from J; junction bases left unmatched: 9. Written as DNA, the CDR3 is TGTGCCAGCAGCTTCTCCGGGACAGGGAGCTACTACGAGCAGTACTTC. This translates into CASSFSGTGSYYEQYF.

In this sample, this clone turned up a few times. The DNA for the CDR3 is TGTGCCATCGGAGACTCCTACGAGCAGTACTTC. Its translation: CAIGDSYEQYF. This chain uses TRBV10-3 with TRBJ2-7; D gene ambiguous. CDR1 ENHRY and CDR2 SYGVKD come from the germline V gene. The CDR3 loop spans 11 amino acids. V dropped 8 bases and J dropped 0 bases, with 5 bases sitting between them.

The chain joins TRBV11-3 to TRBJ2-3; D ambiguous. The CDR3 has 14 amino acids. Germline V gene sequence: CDR1 SGHNT, CDR2 YENEEA. V was pared by 2 bases and J by 1 base, with 7 bases between. CDR3 nucleotide sequence: TGTGCCAGCAGCTTAAGCTCTGGCACAGATACGCAGTATTTT. It codes for CASSLSSGTDTQYF.

The gene calls are TRBV19 and TRBJ2-2; D possibly corresponds to TRBD1 (5 bases). V shed 2 bases and J shed 1 base, with 8 bases lying between them. Germline CDR1 LNHDA, CDR2 SQIVND (reference sequence). This CDR3 comprises 15 residues. Here the CDR3 reads CASSINRMNTGELFF. The CDR3 DNA reads TGTGCCAGTAGTATAAACAGGATGAACACCGGGGAGCTGTTTTTT.

The rearrangement uses TRBV5-6 and TRBJ2-7, with D unresolved. V was trimmed by 5 bases and J by 7 bases, leaving 19 bases between them. The CDR3 length is 14 residues. Per germline, CDR1 SGHDT and CDR2 YYEEEE. The CDR3 sequence is CASRLLSFAGEQYF. In nucleotides, the CDR3 is TGTGCCAGCAGACTTCTGTCCTTCGCAGGAGAGCAGTACTTC.

This sequence joins TRBV28 and TRBJ1-2; 10 bases match TRBD1. The CDR3 has 13 residues. Germline V lookup: CDR1 MDHEN, CDR2 SYDVKM. Losses at the gene ends were 5 bases for V and 5 bases for J; bases not matched to a gene: 2. CDR3 sequence reads: CASSRTGGYGYTF. DNA of the CDR3: TGTGCCAGCAGTCGGACAGGGGGTTATGGCTACACCTTC.

The chain recombines TRBV28 with TRBJ2-1; 8 positions match TRBD2. The CDR3 is made up of 15 amino acids. The J segment lost 2 bases and the V segment lost 3 bases, leaving 3 bases of the junction unmatched. Germline V gives CDR1 MDHEN, CDR2 SYDVKM. For the CDR3, the DNA is TGTGCCAGCAGTTTTACTAGCGGAGCCTACAATGAGCAGTTCTTC. Translated, it gives CASSFTSGAYNEQFF.

The rearrangement links TRBV3-1 (or the pseudogene TRBV3-2) to TRBJ1-6; D is perhaps TRBD1 (6 bases). CDR3 size: 17 residues. Germline values: CDR1 LGHDT, CDR2 YNNKEL (reference sequence). V shed 4 bases and J shed 2 bases, with 15 bases lying between them. The CDR3 here is CASSPLLTGTYNSPLHF. As DNA, the CDR3 is TGTGCCAGCAGCCCCCTCCTGACAGGCACCTATAATTCACCCCTCCACTTT.

The chain combines TRBV27 with TRBJ2-7, with D possibly being TRBD2 (5 bases). Trimming took off 5 bases at V and 0 bases at J, with 11 bases between the two ends. The germline CDR1 and CDR2 sequences are MNHEY and SMNVEV (reference sequence). The CDR3 runs to 14 residues. This CDR3 reads CASSRTRTSYEQYF. CDR3 DNA sequence: TGTGCCAGCAGTAGGACTCGCACCTCCTACGAGCAGTACTTC.

This clone was observed once. This chain uses TRBV21-1 with TRBJ2-1; the DNA was not used to check the table's D call, TRBD2. TRBV21-1 is a documented pseudogene. This CDR3 comprises 17 residues. CDR3 protein: CASSPPSLAGGYNEQFF. For the CDR3, the DNA is TGTGCCAGCAGCCCGCCGTCCTTAGCGGGAGGGTACAATGAGCAGTTCTTC.

This clone was seen more than once but under ten times. CDR3 region: CASSLGGQGYYGYTF. DNA of the CDR3: TGTGCCAGCAGCTTAGGGGGACAGGGTTACTATGGCTACACCTTC. The J gene is TRBJ1-2, the V gene TRBV7-6; TRBD1 matches 9 bases. This CDR3 comprises 15 residues. The germline gives CDR1 SGHVS, CDR2 FNYEAQ. The V gene end was trimmed by 1 base and the J gene end by 3 bases; junction bases not matched to a gene: 3.

The CDR3 protein is CASSLVGHSYGYTF. The CDR3 nucleotides read TGTGCCAGCAGCTTGGTGGGACATTCATATGGCTACACCTTC. The J gene is TRBJ1-2, the V gene TRBV5-6; D may be TRBD1 (6 bases). Germline V lookup: CDR1 SGHDT, CDR2 YYEEEE. V was clipped by 0 bases and J by 5 bases, with 11 bases between them. CDR3 length: 14 residues.

This clone has a single count. V usage is TRBV28 and J usage is TRBJ1-1; tentative D call: TRBD1 (5 bases). The V and J ends lost 6 bases and 4 bases respectively, with 21 bases between them. This CDR3 has 16 residues. The V gene's germline CDR1 is MDHEN and CDR2 SYDVKM. The CDR3 loop reads CASSSNWGGASTEAFF. The CDR3 coding sequence is TGTGCCAGCAGCTCGAATTGGGGAGGGGCATCCACTGAAGCTTTCTTT.

The chain uses TRBV19 and TRBJ2-2, with D possibly matching TRBD1 (6 bases). Trimming took off 7 bases at V and 1 base at J, with 16 bases between the two ends. Germline V gives CDR1 LNHDA, CDR2 SQIVND (reference sequence). The CDR3 is 16 residues long. The chain's CDR3 is CASNGPTGMNTGELFF. The CDR3 bases are TGTGCCAGTAACGGACCGACAGGAATGAACACCGGGGAGCTGTTTTTT.

The chain employs TRBV5-1 and TRBJ2-7, with 11 positions matching TRBD1. The junction had 3 bases not matched to a gene; V was cut back by 4 bases and J by 6 bases. Germline assignment: CDR1 SGHRS and CDR2 YFSETQ. This CDR3 region has 13 residues. Written as DNA, the CDR3 is TGCGCCAGCAGCCCCGGGACAGGGGGCGAGCAGTACTTC. Protein sequence: CASSPGTGGEQYF.

The chain joins TRBV6-6 to TRBJ1-2; no clear D. Trimming stripped 6 bases from V and 4 bases from J, with 12 bases between. CDR1 is MNHNY, CDR2 SVGAGI, per germline (reference sequence). This CDR3 comprises 13 residues. CDR3 region: CASSPGELYGYTF. In nucleotides, the CDR3 is TGTGCCAGCAGCCCCGGGGAGCTCTATGGCTACACCTTC.

The chain links TRBV28 to TRBJ2-1; D not certain. Germline assignment: CDR1 MDHEN and CDR2 SYDVKM. This CDR3 has 14 amino acids. Between the trimmed V and J ends, which lost 2 bases and 0 bases, there was a span of 5 bases. CDR3 amino acids: CASSLEASYNEQFF. The CDR3 coding sequence is TGTGCCAGCAGTTTAGAAGCCTCCTACAATGAGCAGTTCTTC.

The chain has TRBV7-2 and TRBJ2-5; 8 bases fit TRBD2. The germline V gene encodes CDR1 SGHTA and CDR2 FQGNSA. The CDR3 contains 17 residues. V gave up 4 bases and J gave up 4 bases; unmatched junction bases: 14. DNA of the CDR3: TGTGCCAGCAGCTCCAAGCGGGGGAGCGGATCGCGAGAGACCCAGTACTTC. Its translation: CASSSKRGSGSRETQYF.

V is TRBV9 and J is TRBJ2-1; 11 bases match TRBD2. The V gene end was trimmed by 0 bases and the J gene end by 10 bases; junction bases not matched to a gene: 0. The CDR3 spans 13 residues. Germline-derived CDR1 and CDR2 are SGDLS and YYNGEE. The DNA for the CDR3 is TGTGCCAGCAGCGTAGGACTAGCGGGGGAGCAGTTCTTC. Encoded protein: CASSVGLAGEQFF. Full variable domain (missing parts from reference TRBV9 and TRBJ2-1): DSGVTQTPKHLITATGQRVTLRCSPRSGDLSVYWYQQSLDQGLQFLIQYYNGEERAKGNILERFSAQQFPDLHSELNLSSLELGDSALYFCASSVGLAGEQFFGPGTRLTVL.

The chain joins TRBV7-6 to TRBJ1-1; D is unresolved. The CDR3 contains 15 residues. Trimming left V 2 bases short and J 4 bases short, with 14 bases between. Germline CDR1 and CDR2: SGHVS and FNYEAQ. The CDR3 sequence is CASSLWSGEGTEAFF. CDR3 nucleotides: TGTGCCAGCAGCTTATGGTCCGGGGAGGGCACTGAAGCTTTCTTT.

By share, this clone counts as medium-sized. The chain recombines TRBV28 with TRBJ1-3; 7 positions match TRBD1. Germline assignment: CDR1 MDHEN and CDR2 SYDVKM. V shed 4 bases and J 3 bases; nucleotides not matched to a gene: 3. The CDR3 length is 14 residues. The CDR3 nucleotides are TGTGCCAGCAGTTCAACAGGGGTTGGAAACACCATATATTTT. Amino acid sequence: CASSSTGVGNTIYF.

The J gene is TRBJ2-1, the V gene TRBV7-2; TRBD2 matches 13 bases. The V gene end was trimmed by 6 bases and the J gene end by 8 bases; junction bases not matched to a gene: 4. This CDR3 comprises 14 residues. Germline V lookup: CDR1 SGHTA, CDR2 FQGNSA. The CDR3 loop is CASRLAGGRDEQFF. The CDR3, as DNA: TGTGCCAGCAGACTAGCGGGGGGGCGGGATGAGCAGTTCTTC.

This chain connects TRBV3-1 (or the pseudogene TRBV3-2) to TRBJ2-7; TRBD2 aligns across 8 bases. The J segment lost 11 bases and the V segment lost 4 bases, leaving 19 bases of the junction unmatched. The germline CDR1 and CDR2 sequences are LGHDT and YNNKEL (reference sequence). The CDR3 extends over 16 amino acids. This CDR3 reads CASSPGGRAGVVRKYF. The CDR3 coding sequence is TGTGCCAGCAGCCCGGGAGGTAGAGCGGGAGTAGTCAGAAAGTACTTC.

The gene calls are TRBV27 and TRBJ2-2, with D possibly TRBD1 on 6 matching bases. CDR1 and CDR2 (germline): MNHEY, SMNVEV (reference sequence). Deletions cut 3 bases from V and 5 bases from J, with 13 bases between. This CDR3 is built from 15 residues. The CDR3 coding sequence is TGTGCCAGCAGTTTGCAGGGGCAGGGTACCGGGGAGCTGTTTTTT. It translates to CASSLQGQGTGELFF.

The rearrangement links TRBV2 to TRBJ1-5; D unresolved. Looked up from germline, CDR1 is SNHLY and CDR2 is FYNNEI. V was cut by 6 bases and J by 3 bases, with 12 bases left in between. This CDR3 comprises 14 residues. The CDR3 here is CASSGGLINQPQHF. CDR3 nucleotides: TGTGCCAGCAGCGGCGGACTGATCAATCAGCCCCAGCATTTT.

J is TRBJ2-7 and V is TRBV5-1, with D possibly TRBD2 on 6 matching bases. Trimming removed 1 base from V and 0 bases from J, with 14 bases in between. Germline V gives CDR1 SGHRS, CDR2 YFSETQ. The CDR3 length is 16 residues. The CDR3, as DNA: TGCGCCAGCAGCTTGCCCCCGGCTAGCGACTCCTACGAGCAGTACTTC. Its protein is CASSLPPASDSYEQYF.

The chain uses TRBV5-1 and TRBJ2-1; possibly TRBD2 for D (7 bases). The CDR3 length is 17 residues. CDR1 is SGHRS, CDR2 YFSETQ, per germline. Deletions cut 3 bases from V and 0 bases from J, with 16 bases between. The CDR3 here is CASSSIRGEGSYNEQFF. CDR3 nucleotide sequence: TGCGCCAGCAGCTCTATAAGGGGGGAGGGCTCCTACAATGAGCAGTTCTTC.